These 9 T cell receptor beta chains share one sample of origin, sequenced in a study of T cell responses to AZD1222 COVID-19 vaccine. The data were produced by immunoSEQ multiplex PCR, yet TCRdb's version contains in-frame clones alone and is incomplete. The sample shows about 130,000 clones, just over 90% of them seen only once. The sequencing here drew on peripheral blood, taken on day 0 of AZD1222 vaccination. These receptor sequences come from an adult in good health.

This clone showed up just a few times. The genes are TRBV30 and TRBJ1-6; the D is unclear. The V end lost 2 bases, the J end lost 1 base, and 6 bases lay between the germline ends. The CDR3 has 14 amino acids. Germline loops: CDR1 GTSNPN, CDR2 SVGIG (reference sequence). The CDR3 protein is CAWSMESYNSPLHF. The CDR3 DNA reads TGTGCCTGGAGTATGGAATCCTATAATTCACCCCTCCACTTT.

The chain couples TRBV4-1 to TRBJ2-5; 9 nucleotides match TRBD2. CDR1 and CDR2 from the germline V gene are MGHRA and YSYEKL. This CDR3 comprises 14 residues. After removal of 4 bases from V and 4 bases from J, the junction contained 4 bases not matched to a gene. Here the CDR3 reads CASSPAGGRETQYF. The DNA of the CDR3 is TGCGCCAGCAGCCCGGCGGGGGGGCGAGAGACCCAGTACTTC.

This chain links TRBV9 with TRBJ2-7; D may match TRBD1 or TRBD2 (6 bases each). CDR3 length: 15 residues. The germline V and J ends were trimmed by 4 bases and 0 bases, with 14 bases remaining between them. The V gene's germline CDR1 is SGDLS and CDR2 YYNGEE. CDR3 sequence: CASSRWGAPSYEQYF. Written as DNA, the CDR3 is TGTGCCAGCAGCAGGTGGGGGGCCCCCTCCTACGAGCAGTACTTC.

The chain is built from TRBV6-2 or TRBV6-3 and TRBJ2-7; D unresolved. CDR1 is MNHEY and CDR2 is SVGEGT in the germline V gene. Trimming removed 0 bases from V and 2 bases from J, with 17 bases in between. The CDR3 covers 17 residues. The CDR3 sequence: CASSYSTKPENPYEQYF. CDR3 in DNA: TGTGCCAGCAGTTACTCTACAAAACCTGAGAATCCCTACGAGCAGTACTTC.

There are a few counts of this clone. V and J are TRBV6-2 or TRBV6-3 and TRBJ2-7, with D uncertain. Looked up from germline, CDR1 is MNHEY and CDR2 is SVGEGT. This CDR3 spans 15 amino acids. Trimming cost V 0 bases and J 0 bases, with 9 bases left between them. As DNA, the CDR3 is TGTGCCAGCAGTTACTCAATTTTAACCTCCTACGAGCAGTACTTC. It codes for CASSYSILTSYEQYF.

V is TRBV7-2 and J is TRBJ1-5; 7 bases are shared with TRBD1. Germline assignment: CDR1 SGHTA and CDR2 FQGNSA. The CDR3 is made up of 18 amino acids. After removal of 5 bases from V and 0 bases from J, the junction contained 13 bases not matched to a gene. CDR3 sequence: CASSPGGTASYSNQPQHF. CDR3 in DNA: TGTGCCAGCAGCCCAGGGGGTACGGCAAGTTATAGCAATCAGCCCCAGCATTTT.

The chain employs TRBV7-2 and TRBJ2-7; 8 bases match TRBD1. The V gene's germline CDR1 is SGHTA and CDR2 FQGNSA. CDR3 length equals 13 residues. The J segment lost 6 bases and the V segment lost 3 bases, leaving 4 bases of the junction unmatched. The CDR3 bases are TGTGCCAGCAGCTTCGACAGGGGTACCGAGCAGTACTTC. Its protein product is CASSFDRGTEQYF.

The genes are TRBV11-3 and TRBJ2-2; perhaps TRBD1 as D (5 bases). Trimming shortened V by 1 base and J by 3 bases, and 21 bases separated the two germline ends. CDR3 length: 19 residues. CDR1 and CDR2 from the germline V gene are SGHNT and YENEEA. The CDR3 loop reads CASSLGKGFLGPDTGELFF. As DNA, the CDR3 is TGTGCCAGCAGCTTAGGGAAGGGGTTCCTGGGGCCGGACACCGGGGAGCTGTTTTTT.

The chain uses TRBV2 and TRBJ2-7; D call uncertain. Germline-derived CDR1 and CDR2 are SNHLY and FYNNEI. The CDR3 length is 11 residues. The germline V and J ends were trimmed by 7 bases and 2 bases, with 6 bases remaining between them. DNA of the CDR3: TGTGCCAGCACTGGGGCCTACGAGCAGTACTTC. Translated, it gives CASTGAYEQYF.